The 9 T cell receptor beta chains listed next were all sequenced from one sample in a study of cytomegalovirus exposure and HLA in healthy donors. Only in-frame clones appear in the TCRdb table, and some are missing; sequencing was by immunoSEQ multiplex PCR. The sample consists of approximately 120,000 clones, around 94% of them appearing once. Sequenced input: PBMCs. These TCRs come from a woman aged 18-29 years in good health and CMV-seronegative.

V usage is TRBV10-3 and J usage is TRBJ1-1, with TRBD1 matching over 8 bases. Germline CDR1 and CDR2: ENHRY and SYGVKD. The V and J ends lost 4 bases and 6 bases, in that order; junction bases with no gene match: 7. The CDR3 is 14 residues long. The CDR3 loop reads CAISGRTGWAEAFF. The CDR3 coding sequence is TGTGCCATCAGTGGGCGGACAGGGTGGGCTGAAGCTTTCTTT.

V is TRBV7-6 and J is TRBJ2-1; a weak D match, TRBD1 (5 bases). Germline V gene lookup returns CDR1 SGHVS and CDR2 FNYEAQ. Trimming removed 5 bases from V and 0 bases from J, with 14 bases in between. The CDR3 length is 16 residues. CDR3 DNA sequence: TGTGCCAGCAGCCCCTGGGGCAGGGACTCCTACAATGAGCAGTTCTTC. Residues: CASSPWGRDSYNEQFF.

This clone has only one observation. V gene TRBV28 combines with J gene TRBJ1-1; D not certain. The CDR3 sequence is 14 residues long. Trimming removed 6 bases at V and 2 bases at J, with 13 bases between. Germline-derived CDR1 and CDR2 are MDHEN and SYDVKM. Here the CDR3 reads CASSPEIPNTEAFF. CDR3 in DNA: TGTGCCAGCAGCCCGGAGATTCCCAACACTGAAGCTTTCTTT.

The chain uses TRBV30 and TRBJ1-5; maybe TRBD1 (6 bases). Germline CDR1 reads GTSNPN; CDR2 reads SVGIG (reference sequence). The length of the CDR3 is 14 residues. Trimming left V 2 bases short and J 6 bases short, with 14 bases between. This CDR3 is CAWSLSTGLQPQHF. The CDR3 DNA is TGTGCCTGGAGTCTATCTACAGGGCTTCAGCCCCAGCATTTT.

In DNA, the CDR3 is TGTGCCAGCTCACCAAAGACAGCTACCACAGATACGCAGTATTTT. Protein sequence: CASSPKTATTDTQYF. V and J are TRBV18 and TRBJ2-3; TRBD1 might be the D (5 bases). The CDR3 runs 15 residues. Trimming pared 2 bases from V and 2 bases from J, leaving 11 bases between. Germline CDR1 and CDR2: KGHSH and LQKENI.

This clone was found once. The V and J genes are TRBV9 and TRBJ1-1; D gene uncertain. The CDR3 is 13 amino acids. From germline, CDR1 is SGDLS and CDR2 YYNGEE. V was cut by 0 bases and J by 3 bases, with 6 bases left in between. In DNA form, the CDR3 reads TGTGCCAGCAGCGTAGCCGGGGACACTGAAGCTTTCTTT. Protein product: CASSVAGDTEAFF.

As DNA, the CDR3 is TGCGCCACCCCCGACAGATACAATCAGCCCCAGCATTTT. Its protein is CATPDRYNQPQHF. The rearrangement uses TRBV23-1 and TRBJ1-5; tentative D call: TRBD1 (5 bases). TRBV23-1 is annotated as an ORF whose role is uncertain. The CDR3 has 13 residues. V was cut by 10 bases and J by 3 bases, with 13 bases left in between.

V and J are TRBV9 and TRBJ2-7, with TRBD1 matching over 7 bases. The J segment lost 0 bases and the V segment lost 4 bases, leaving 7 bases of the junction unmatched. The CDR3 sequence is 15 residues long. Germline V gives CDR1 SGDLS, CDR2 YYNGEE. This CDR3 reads CASSPGRGHSYEQYF. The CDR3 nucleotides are TGTGCCAGCAGCCCCGGAAGGGGGCACTCCTACGAGCAGTACTTC. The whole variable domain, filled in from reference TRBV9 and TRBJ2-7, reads DSGVTQTPKHLITATGQRVTLRCSPRSGDLSVYWYQQSLDQGLQFLIQYYNGEERAKGNILERFSAQQFPDLHSELNLSSLELGDSALYFCASSPGRGHSYEQYFGPGTRLTVT.

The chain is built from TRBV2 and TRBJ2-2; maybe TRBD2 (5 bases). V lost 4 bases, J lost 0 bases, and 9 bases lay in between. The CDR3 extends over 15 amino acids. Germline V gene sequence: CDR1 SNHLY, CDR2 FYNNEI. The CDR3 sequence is CASSAPAANTGELFF. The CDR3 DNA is TGTGCCAGCAGTGCCCCAGCGGCGAACACCGGGGAGCTGTTTTTT.